This T cell receptor (beta chain) was sequenced during a study of T cell responses to AZD1222 COVID-19 vaccine. Whole-study results and caveats: Epitopes outside B.1.351 and B.1.1.7 mutated regions reportedly drew nearly half of spike TCRs. Females made up more of the donors, who were largely white British, and clonal diversity may have come out too low. Baseline antibody screening turned up just six seropositive AZD1222 recipients. The breadth and depth of Spike-specific TCRs increased once two AZD1222 doses had been given.

Note on this clone: As yet, its antigen is unknown.

CDR3 length: 15 residues. V was trimmed by 5 bases and J by 0 bases, leaving 15 bases between them. The V gene's germline CDR1 is SGDLS and CDR2 YYNGEE. Here immunoSEQ multiplex PCR was the method, and the copy in TCRdb shows in-frame clones only, minus some. The table records hundreds of thousands of clones, 85% to 95% of them present only once. The chain links TRBV9 to TRBJ2-7; D may be TRBD2 (6 bases). The sequence was collected from an adult who received the AZD1222 COVID-19 vaccine. The sample was peripheral blood, taken 28 days after the second AZD1222 dose. The CDR3 is CASSPSGVFSYEQYF. In DNA form, the CDR3 reads TGTGCCAGCAGTCCCTCGGGAGTCTTCTCCTACGAGCAGTACTTC.